A single sample is the source of the 4 T cell receptor beta chains below, sequenced in a study of CD8+CD57+ T cells in acquired aplastic anemia. Template material for TCR beta VDJ and CDR3 profiling consisted of genomic DNA. Using its own MiXCR run on the reads, TCRdb lists one record per CDR3 protein. The data contain 60,000 to 75,000 distinct CDR3 sequences, around 55% of them singletons. Material for sequencing was sorted CD4+, CD8+, or CD8+CD57+ T cells (not recorded which) from PBMCs. Every receptor here comes from a human donor in good health, serving as a control.

The chain combines TRBV29-1 with TRBJ2-5; D is perhaps TRBD1 (6 bases). CDR3 length: 10 residues. CDR1 is SQVTM and CDR2 is ANQGSEA in the germline V gene. Between the trimmed V and J ends, which lost 7 bases and 7 bases, there was a span of 10 bases. The CDR3 is CSAKTGTQYF. DNA for the CDR3: TGCAGCGCGAAGACAGGGACCCAGTACTTC.

This clonotype turned up a few times. This chain uses TRBV3-1 with TRBJ2-2; the match to TRBD2 covers 10 bases. This CDR3 spans 17 amino acids. After removal of 6 bases from V and 1 base from J, the junction contained 8 bases not matched to a gene. The germline CDR1 and CDR2 sequences are LGHDT and YNNKEL (reference sequence). The CDR3 DNA reads as TGTGCCAGCAGGCCGCGGACTAGCGGAAAGAACACCGGGGAGCTGTTTTTT. Residues: CASRPRTSGKNTGELFF.

Of note for this clonotype: A much larger clone lies one base from this, so it may be a read error. The chain has TRBV30 and TRBJ2-5; TRBD1 might be the D (6 bases). Trimming took off 3 bases at V and 4 bases at J, with 12 bases between the two ends. The CDR3 contains 13 residues. In germline, CDR1 is GTSNPN, CDR2 SVGIG (reference sequence). CDR3: CAWSRDKGETQYF. For the CDR3, the DNA is TGTGCCTGGAGCCGGGACAAGGGAGAGACCCAGTACTTC.

This chain joins TRBV10-1 and TRBJ1-2, with 7 bases fitting TRBD1. V was pared by 6 bases and J by 2 bases, with 0 bases of the junction left unmatched. The CDR3 consists of 12 residues. The germline gives CDR1 WNHNN, CDR2 SYGVQD (reference sequence). The CDR3 DNA is TGCGCCAGCAGGACAGGGAACTATGGCTACACCTTC. This gives the protein CASRTGNYGYTF.